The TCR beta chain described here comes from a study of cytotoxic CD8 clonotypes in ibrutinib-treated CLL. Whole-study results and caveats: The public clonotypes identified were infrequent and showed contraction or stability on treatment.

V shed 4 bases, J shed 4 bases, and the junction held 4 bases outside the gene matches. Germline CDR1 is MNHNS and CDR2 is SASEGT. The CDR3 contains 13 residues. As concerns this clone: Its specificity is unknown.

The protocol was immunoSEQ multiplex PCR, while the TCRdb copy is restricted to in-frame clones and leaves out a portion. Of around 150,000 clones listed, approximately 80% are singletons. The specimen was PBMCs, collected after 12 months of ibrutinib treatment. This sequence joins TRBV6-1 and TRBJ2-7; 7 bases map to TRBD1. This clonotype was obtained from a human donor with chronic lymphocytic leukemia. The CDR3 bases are TGTGCCAGCAGTGGAAACAGGGGATACGAGCAGTACTTC. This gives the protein CASSGNRGYEQYF.